Included here is one TCR beta chain sequence, with context. This entry is derived from a study of T cell changes during pregnancy in multiple sclerosis. The data were produced by immunoSEQ multiplex PCR, yet TCRdb's version contains in-frame clones alone and is incomplete. The repertoire holds about 59,000 clones, with approximately 90% as singletons. Trimming took 6 bases from V and 0 from J; bases not matched to a gene: 5. The germline V gene has CDR1 SGHRS and CDR2 YFSETQ. The CDR3 has 14 amino acids. The clonotype originates from a female donor in good health, enrolled as a control in a pregnancy study. Material: peripheral blood, obtained in the third trimester of pregnancy. This rearrangement joins TRBV5-1 to TRBJ1-2; 7 nucleotides line up with TRBD1. The CDR3 reads CASTYGQANYGYTF. In DNA form, the CDR3 reads TGCGCCAGCACTTACGGACAGGCTAACTATGGCTACACCTTC.